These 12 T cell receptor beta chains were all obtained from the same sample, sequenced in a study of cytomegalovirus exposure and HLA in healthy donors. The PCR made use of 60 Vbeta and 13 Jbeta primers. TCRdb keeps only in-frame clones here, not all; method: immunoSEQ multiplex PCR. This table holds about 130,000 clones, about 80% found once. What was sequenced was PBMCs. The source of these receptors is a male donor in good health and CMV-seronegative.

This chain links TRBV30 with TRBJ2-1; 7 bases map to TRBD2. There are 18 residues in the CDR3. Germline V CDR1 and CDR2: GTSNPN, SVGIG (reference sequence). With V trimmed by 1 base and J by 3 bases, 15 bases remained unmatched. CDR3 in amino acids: CAWSARELIAGLYNEQFF. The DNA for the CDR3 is TGTGCCTGGAGTGCCAGGGAGTTGATAGCGGGCCTCTACAATGAGCAGTTCTTC.

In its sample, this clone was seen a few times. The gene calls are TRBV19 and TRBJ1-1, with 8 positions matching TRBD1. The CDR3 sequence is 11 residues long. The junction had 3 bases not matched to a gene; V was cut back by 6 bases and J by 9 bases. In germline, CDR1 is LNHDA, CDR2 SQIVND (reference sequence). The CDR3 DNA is TGTGCCAGTAGCCGGACAGGGAAAGCTTTCTTT. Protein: CASSRTGKAFF. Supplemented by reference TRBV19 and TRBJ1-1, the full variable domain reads DGGITQSPKYLFRKEGQNVTLSCEQNLNHDAMYWYRQDPGQGLRLIYYSQIVNDFQKGDIAEGYSVSREKKESFPLTVTSAQKNPTAFYLCASSRTGKAFFGQGTRLTVV.

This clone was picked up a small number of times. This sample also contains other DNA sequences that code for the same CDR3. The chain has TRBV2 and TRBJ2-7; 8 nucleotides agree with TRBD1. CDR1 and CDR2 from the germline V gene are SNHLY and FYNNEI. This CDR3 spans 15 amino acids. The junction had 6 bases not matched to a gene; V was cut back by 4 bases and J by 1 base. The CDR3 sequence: CASSATGGQSYEQYF. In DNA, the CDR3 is TGTGCCAGCAGTGCCACAGGGGGGCAATCCTACGAGCAGTACTTC.

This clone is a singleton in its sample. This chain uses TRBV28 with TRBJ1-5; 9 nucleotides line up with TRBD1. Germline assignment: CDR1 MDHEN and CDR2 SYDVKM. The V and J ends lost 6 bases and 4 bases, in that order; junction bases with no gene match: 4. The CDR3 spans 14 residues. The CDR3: CASRRDRGNQPQHF. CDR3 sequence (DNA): TGTGCCAGCAGAAGAGACAGGGGGAATCAGCCCCAGCATTTT.

CDR3 DNA sequence: TGTGCCAGCAGGACGAGAGGGAAGGGTTCACCCCTCCACTTT. This sequence encodes CASRTRGKGSPLHF. V gene TRBV5-4 combines with J gene TRBJ1-6; D is undetermined. This CDR3 region has 14 residues. CDR1 is SGHNT and CDR2 is YYREEE in the germline V gene (reference sequence). V was pared by 5 bases and J by 9 bases, with 15 bases between.

CDR3 region: CASSGGGSYNSPLHF. CDR3 nucleotides: TGTGCCAGCAGTGGCGGGGGTTCCTATAATTCACCCCTCCACTTT. The V call is TRBV6-1, the J call TRBJ1-6; D perhaps matches TRBD1 (5 bases). V was trimmed by 4 bases and J by 1 base, leaving 8 bases between them. Germline CDR1 MNHNS, CDR2 SASEGT. This CDR3 is 15 amino acids long.

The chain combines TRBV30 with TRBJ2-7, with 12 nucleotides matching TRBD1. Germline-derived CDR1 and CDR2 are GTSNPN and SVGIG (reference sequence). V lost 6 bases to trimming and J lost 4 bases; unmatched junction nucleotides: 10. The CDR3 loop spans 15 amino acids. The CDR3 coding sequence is TGTGCCTGCGAGACCCTGGGACAGGGGGCTTACGAGCAGTACTTC. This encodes CACETLGQGAYEQYF.

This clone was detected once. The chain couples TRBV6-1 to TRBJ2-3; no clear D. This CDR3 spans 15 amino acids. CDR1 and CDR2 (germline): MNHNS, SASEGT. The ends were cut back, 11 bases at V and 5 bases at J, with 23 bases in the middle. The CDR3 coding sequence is TGTGCCGCACAGACAAGCCCTCAGTTAGGAGATACGCAGTATTTT. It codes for CAAQTSPQLGDTQYF.

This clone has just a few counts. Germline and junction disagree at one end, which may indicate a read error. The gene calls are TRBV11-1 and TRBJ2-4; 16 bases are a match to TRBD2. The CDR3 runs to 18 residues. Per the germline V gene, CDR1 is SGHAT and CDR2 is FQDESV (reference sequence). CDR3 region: CASSLGLAGGRSKNSQYF. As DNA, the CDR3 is TGTGCCAGCAGCTTGGGACTAGCGGGGGGGCGTTCCAAAAACAGTCAGTACTTC.

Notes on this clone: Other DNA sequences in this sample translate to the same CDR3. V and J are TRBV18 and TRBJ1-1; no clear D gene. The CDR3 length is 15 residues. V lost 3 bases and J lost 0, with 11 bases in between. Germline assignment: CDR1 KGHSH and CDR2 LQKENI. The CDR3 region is CASSPPTGMNTEAFF. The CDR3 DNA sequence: TGTGCCAGCTCACCCCCGACCGGGATGAACACTGAAGCTTTCTTT.

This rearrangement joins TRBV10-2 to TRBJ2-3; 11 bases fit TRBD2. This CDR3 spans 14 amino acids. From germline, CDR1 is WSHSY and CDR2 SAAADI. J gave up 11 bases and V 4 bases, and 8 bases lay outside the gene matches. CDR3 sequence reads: CASSVWLAGGQQYF. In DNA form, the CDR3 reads TGCGCCAGCAGTGTTTGGCTAGCGGGAGGTCAGCAGTATTTT.

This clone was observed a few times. CDR3 in DNA: TGTGCCAGCAGCCAAGAGACGCCGGGAGCTAATTTGCCAGATACGCAGTATTTT. Translation gives CASSQETPGANLPDTQYF. The chain uses TRBV14 and TRBJ2-3, with a tentative D call TRBD2 (6 bases). The germline gives CDR1 SGHDN, CDR2 FVKESK. With 0 bases removed from V and 4 bases from J, the gap between germline ends came to 20 bases. The CDR3 length is 18 residues.